This TCR beta chain was sequenced during a study of cytomegalovirus exposure and HLA in healthy donors. On the study more broadly: Within the Caucasian-associated ancestry cluster were around four fifths of the roughly 360 genotyped donors. Study-level points and caveats: It is likely that the observed cluster of highly shared sequence variants was a sequencing artifact. The listing of roughly 160 TCR beta chains classed them as cytomegalovirus-associated.

As for the donors, each was a healthy bone marrow donor. The V gene end was trimmed by 3 bases and the J gene end by 5 bases; junction bases not matched to a gene: 10. Germline V gives CDR1 SQVTM, CDR2 ANQGSEA. The CDR3 is 15 residues long. The PCR used 60 Vbeta and 13 Jbeta primers. The table came from immunoSEQ multiplex PCR; TCRdb's copy has only in-frame clones and leaves some out. Its table records just under 80,000 clones. On this clone itself: Its antigen is unknown.

Material: PBMCs. The TCR was taken from a man younger than 35 in good health and CMV-seropositive. The V gene is TRBV29-1, the J gene TRBJ2-5; 9 bases align to TRBD2. In DNA form, the CDR3 reads TGCAGCGTTGATTCCGCGGGAGGGCTAGCGGAGACCCAGTACTTC. Translation: CSVDSAGGLAETQYF.